These 8 T cell receptor beta chains came from one sample sequenced in a study of blood T cell repertoires in COVID-19. TCRdb's table, derived via immunoSEQ multiplex PCR, lists solely in-frame clones and lacks some. Here the sample spans 100,000 or so clones, roughly 80% being singletons. Material for sequencing was peripheral blood. These receptors were collected from a woman between 65 and 79 years old with acute or convalescent COVID-19.

The CDR3 nucleotides are TGCAGCGTCTACAGGAGGGGTAAAGCTTTCTTT. Its translation is CSVYRRGKAFF. The chain joins TRBV29-1 to TRBJ1-1; D perhaps matches TRBD1 (5 bases). Germline loops: CDR1 SQVTM, CDR2 ANQGSEA. CDR3 size: 11 residues. V lost 6 bases and J lost 9, with 14 bases in between.

This sequence joins TRBV7-9 and TRBJ2-7; a possible D gene is TRBD1 (6 bases). The CDR3 has 14 amino acids. The V end lost 5 bases, the J end lost 5 bases, and 16 bases lay between the germline ends. In germline, CDR1 is SEHNR, CDR2 FQNEAQ (reference sequence). CDR3 residues: CASSLGGQGNEQYF. In nucleotides, the CDR3 is TGTGCCAGCAGCCTAGGCGGCCAGGGGAACGAGCAGTACTTC.

The chain couples TRBV6-5 to TRBJ2-7, with 8 bases fitting TRBD1. CDR3 size: 14 residues. V lost 6 bases to trimming and J lost 4 bases; unmatched junction nucleotides: 8. Looked up from germline, CDR1 is MNHEY and CDR2 is SVGAGI. The CDR3 DNA reads TGTGCCAGCAGGGCCGGGACAGGTGAATACGAGCAGTACTTC. Residues: CASRAGTGEYEQYF.

The J gene is TRBJ1-2, the V gene TRBV29-1; a possible D gene is TRBD1 (5 bases). CDR3 size: 12 residues. The germline V gene has CDR1 SQVTM and CDR2 ANQGSEA. V lost 5 bases and J lost 5, with 12 bases in between. The CDR3 sequence is CSVWDWLYGYTF. The CDR3 DNA sequence: TGCAGCGTTTGGGACTGGCTATATGGCTACACCTTC. The entire variable domain, with the rest obtained from reference TRBV29-1 and TRBJ1-2, is as follows: SAVISQKPSRDICQRGTSLTIQCQVDSQVTMMFWYRQQPGQSLTLIATANQGSEATYESGFVIDKFPISRPNLTFSTLTVSNMSPEDSSIYLCSVWDWLYGYTFGSGTRLTVV.

The CDR3 DNA is TGCGCCAGCAGCCAAGACACGGGAGCTGGAGAGACCCAGTACTTC. Its translation: CASSQDTGAGETQYF. The chain links TRBV4-3 to TRBJ2-5; possibly TRBD2 for D (6 bases). V was pared by 0 bases and J by 4 bases, with 12 bases between. Germline CDR1 and CDR2: LGHNA and YSLEER. This CDR3 comprises 15 residues.

The chain links TRBV2 to TRBJ2-5, with 7 bases lining up with TRBD1. Germline V gene lookup returns CDR1 SNHLY and CDR2 FYNNEI. The CDR3 is 14 residues long. The trim removed 6 bases at V and 1 base at J, leaving 5 bases unmatched. The CDR3 here is CASRSDRAQETQYF. The CDR3, as DNA: TGTGCCAGCAGGTCAGACAGGGCCCAAGAGACCCAGTACTTC.

This clone appeared a few times. J is TRBJ1-4 and V is TRBV27; D might be TRBD1 (6 bases). This CDR3 has 15 amino acids. CDR1 MNHEY and CDR2 SMNVEV come from the germline V gene (reference sequence). V was pared by 5 bases and J by 4 bases, with 14 bases between. CDR3 sequence reads: CASSGNRALNEKLFF. The CDR3 DNA reads as TGTGCCAGCAGTGGAAACAGGGCCCTTAATGAAAAACTGTTTTTT.

The chain has TRBV19 and TRBJ2-1, with 10 bases fitting TRBD2. CDR1 and CDR2 (germline): LNHDA, SQIVND (reference sequence). Trimming cost V 7 bases and J 8 bases; bases outside gene matches: 11. The CDR3 length is 15 residues. The CDR3 reads CASNPSSGRMYEQFF. CDR3 sequence (DNA): TGTGCCAGTAACCCTTCTAGCGGGAGAATGTATGAGCAGTTCTTC.